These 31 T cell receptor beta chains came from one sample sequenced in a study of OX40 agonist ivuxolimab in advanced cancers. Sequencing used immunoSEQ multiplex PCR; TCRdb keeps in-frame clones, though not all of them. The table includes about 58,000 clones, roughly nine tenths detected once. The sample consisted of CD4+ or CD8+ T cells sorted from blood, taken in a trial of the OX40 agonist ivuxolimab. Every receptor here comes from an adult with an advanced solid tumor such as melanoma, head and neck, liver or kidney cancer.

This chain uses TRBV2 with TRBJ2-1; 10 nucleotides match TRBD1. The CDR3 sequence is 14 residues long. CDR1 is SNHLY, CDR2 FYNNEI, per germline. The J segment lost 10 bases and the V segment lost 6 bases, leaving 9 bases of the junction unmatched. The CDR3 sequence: CASRTGQGPEEQFF. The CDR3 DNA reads TGTGCCAGCAGGACGGGACAGGGGCCGGAGGAGCAGTTCTTC.

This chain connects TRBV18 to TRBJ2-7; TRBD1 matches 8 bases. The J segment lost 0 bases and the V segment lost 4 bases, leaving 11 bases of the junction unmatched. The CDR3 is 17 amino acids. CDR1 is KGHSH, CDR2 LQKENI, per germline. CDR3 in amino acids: CASSLTGTGSSSYEQYF. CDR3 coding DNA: TGTGCCAGCTCACTTACCGGGACAGGTTCGAGCTCCTACGAGCAGTACTTC.

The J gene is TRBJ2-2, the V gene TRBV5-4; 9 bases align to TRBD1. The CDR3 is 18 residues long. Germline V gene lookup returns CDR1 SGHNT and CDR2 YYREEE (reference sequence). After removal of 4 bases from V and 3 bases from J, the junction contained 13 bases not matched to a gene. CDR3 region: CASSPDLQGAQDTGELFF. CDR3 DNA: TGTGCCAGCAGCCCCGATTTACAGGGGGCGCAGGACACCGGGGAGCTGTTTTTT. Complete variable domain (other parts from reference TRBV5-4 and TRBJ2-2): ETGVTQSPTHLIKTRGQQVTLRCSSQSGHNTVSWYQQALGQGPQFIFQYYREEENGRGNFPPRFSGLQFPNYSSELNVNALELDDSALYLCASSPDLQGAQDTGELFFGEGSRLTVL.

The CDR3 is CASSYEARAFF. The CDR3 DNA follows: TGTGCCAGCAGTTACGAGGCTAGGGCTTTCTTT. This chain links TRBV6-1 with TRBJ1-1; D remains unclear. The CDR3 totals 11 residues. Germline V gene data show CDR1 as MNHNS and CDR2 as SASEGT. Trimming took off 5 bases at V and 11 bases at J, with 12 bases between the two ends.

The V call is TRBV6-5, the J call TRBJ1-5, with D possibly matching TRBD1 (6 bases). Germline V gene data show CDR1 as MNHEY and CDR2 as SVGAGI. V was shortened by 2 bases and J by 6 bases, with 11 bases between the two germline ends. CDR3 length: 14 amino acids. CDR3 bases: TGTGCCAGCAGTTACGGGGGGGCGGGTCAGCCCCAGCATTTT. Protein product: CASSYGGAGQPQHF.

The CDR3 nucleotides read TGTGCCTGGATTGGGACTAGCGGGGCCTACGAGCAGTACTTC. Translated, it gives CAWIGTSGAYEQYF. This chain uses TRBV30 with TRBJ2-7; 13 bases agree with TRBD2. Trimming at V came to 4 bases and at J to 2 bases, leaving 2 bases not matched to a gene. The CDR3 is 14 amino acids. Germline V gives CDR1 GTSNPN, CDR2 SVGIG (reference sequence).

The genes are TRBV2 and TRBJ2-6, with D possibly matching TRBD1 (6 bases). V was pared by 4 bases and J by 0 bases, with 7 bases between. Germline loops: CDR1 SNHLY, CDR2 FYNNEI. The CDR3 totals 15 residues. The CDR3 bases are TGTGCCAGCAGTGTACAGGGCTCTGGGGCCAACGTCCTGACTTTC. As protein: CASSVQGSGANVLTF.

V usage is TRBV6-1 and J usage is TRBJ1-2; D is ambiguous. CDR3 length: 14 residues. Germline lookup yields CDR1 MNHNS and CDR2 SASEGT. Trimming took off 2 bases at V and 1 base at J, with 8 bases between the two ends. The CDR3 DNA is TGTGCCAGCAGTGAATCAGGCGGTAACTATGGCTACACCTTC. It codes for CASSESGGNYGYTF.

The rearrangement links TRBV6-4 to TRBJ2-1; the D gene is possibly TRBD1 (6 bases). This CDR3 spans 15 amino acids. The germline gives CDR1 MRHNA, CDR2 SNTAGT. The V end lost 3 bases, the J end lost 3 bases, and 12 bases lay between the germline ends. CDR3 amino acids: CASSESAGDYNEQFF. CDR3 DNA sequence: TGTGCCAGCAGTGAGTCGGCAGGGGACTACAATGAGCAGTTCTTC.

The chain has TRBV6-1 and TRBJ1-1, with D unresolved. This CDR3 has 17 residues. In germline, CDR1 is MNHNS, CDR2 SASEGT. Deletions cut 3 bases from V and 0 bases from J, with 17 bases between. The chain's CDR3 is CASSDDLARTLNTEAFF. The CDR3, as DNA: TGTGCCAGCAGTGACGACCTTGCGAGAACCCTGAACACTGAAGCTTTCTTT.

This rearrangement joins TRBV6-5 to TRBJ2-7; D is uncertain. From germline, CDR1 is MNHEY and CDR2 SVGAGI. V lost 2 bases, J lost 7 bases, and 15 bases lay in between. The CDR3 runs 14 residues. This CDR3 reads CASSYGPLGEEQYF. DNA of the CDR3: TGTGCCAGCAGTTACGGCCCTCTTGGTGAAGAGCAGTACTTC.

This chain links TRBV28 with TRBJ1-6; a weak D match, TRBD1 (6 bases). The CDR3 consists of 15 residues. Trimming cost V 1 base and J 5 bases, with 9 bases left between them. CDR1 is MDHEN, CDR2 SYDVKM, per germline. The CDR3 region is CASSLLQGDNSPLHF. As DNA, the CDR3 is TGTGCCAGCAGTTTATTACAGGGTGATAATTCACCCCTCCACTTT.

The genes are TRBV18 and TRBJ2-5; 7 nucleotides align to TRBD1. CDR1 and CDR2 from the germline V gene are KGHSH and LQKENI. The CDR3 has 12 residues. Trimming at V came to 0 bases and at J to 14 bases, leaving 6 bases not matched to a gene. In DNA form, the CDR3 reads TGTGCCAGCTCACCACCGGGGGACAGTTTATACTTC. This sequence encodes CASSPPGDSLYF. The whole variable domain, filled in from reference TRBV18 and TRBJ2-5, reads NAGVMQNPRHLVRRRGQEARLRCSPMKGHSHVYWYRQLPEEGLKFMVYLQKENIIDESGMPKERFSAEFPKEGPSILRIQQVVRGDSAAYFCASSPPGDSLYFGPGTRLLVL.

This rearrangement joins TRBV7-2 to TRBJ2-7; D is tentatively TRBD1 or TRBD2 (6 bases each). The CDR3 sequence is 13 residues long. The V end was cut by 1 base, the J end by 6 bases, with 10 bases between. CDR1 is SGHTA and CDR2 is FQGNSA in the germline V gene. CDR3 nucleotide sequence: TGTGCCAGCAGCTTAGTTGGGGGGCGCGAGCAGTACTTC. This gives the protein CASSLVGGREQYF.

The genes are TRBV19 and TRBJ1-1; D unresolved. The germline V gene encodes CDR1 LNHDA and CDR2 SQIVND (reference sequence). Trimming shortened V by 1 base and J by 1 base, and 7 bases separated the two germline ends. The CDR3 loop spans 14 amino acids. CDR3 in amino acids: CASSIVGRNTEAFF. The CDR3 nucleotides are TGTGCCAGTAGTATAGTTGGGAGGAACACTGAAGCTTTCTTT.

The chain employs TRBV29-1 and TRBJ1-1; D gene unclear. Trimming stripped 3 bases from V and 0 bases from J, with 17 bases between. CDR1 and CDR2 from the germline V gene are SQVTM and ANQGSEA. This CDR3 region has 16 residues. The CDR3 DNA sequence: TGCAGCGTTGAGGGCTCACCGGTGATAATGAACACTGAAGCTTTCTTT. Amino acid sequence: CSVEGSPVIMNTEAFF.

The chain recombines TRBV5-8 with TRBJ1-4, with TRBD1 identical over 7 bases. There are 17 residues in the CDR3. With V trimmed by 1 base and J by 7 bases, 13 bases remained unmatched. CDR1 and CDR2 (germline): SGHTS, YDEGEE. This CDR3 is CASSLMLFGTVGEKLFF. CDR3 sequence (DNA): TGTGCCAGCAGCTTGATGCTTTTCGGGACAGTCGGTGAAAAACTGTTTTTT.

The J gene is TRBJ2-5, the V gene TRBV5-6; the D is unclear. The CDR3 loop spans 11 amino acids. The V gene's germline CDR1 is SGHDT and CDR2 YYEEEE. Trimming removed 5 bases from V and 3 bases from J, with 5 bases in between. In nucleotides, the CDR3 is TGTGCCAGCAGTCGAGAAGAGACCCAGTACTTC. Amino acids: CASSREETQYF.

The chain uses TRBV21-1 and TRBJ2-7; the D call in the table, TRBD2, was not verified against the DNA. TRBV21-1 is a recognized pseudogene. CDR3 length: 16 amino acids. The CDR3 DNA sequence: TGTGCCAGCAGCAAAGGTGGCGGGAGGGCCTCCTACGAGCAGTACTTC. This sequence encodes CASSKGGGRASYEQYF.

The CDR3 loop is CAISPSQNRTNYGYTF. Written as DNA, the CDR3 is TGTGCCATCTCGCCATCCCAAAACAGGACAAACTATGGCTACACCTTC. The chain uses TRBV10-3 and TRBJ1-2, with a weak D call TRBD1 (5 bases). V lost 8 bases and J 2 bases, leaving 21 bases between the germline ends. The CDR3 is made up of 16 amino acids. CDR1 ENHRY and CDR2 SYGVKD come from the germline V gene.

The CDR3 protein is CASSVGTSGFQETQYF. The CDR3 region has the DNA TGTGCCAGCAGCGTAGGCACTAGCGGGTTTCAAGAGACCCAGTACTTC. The V and J genes are TRBV9 and TRBJ2-5, with 9 bases aligning to TRBD2. With 0 bases clipped from V and 2 bases from J, the junction kept 5 bases outside the gene matches. The germline V gene has CDR1 SGDLS and CDR2 YYNGEE. This CDR3 is 16 amino acids long.

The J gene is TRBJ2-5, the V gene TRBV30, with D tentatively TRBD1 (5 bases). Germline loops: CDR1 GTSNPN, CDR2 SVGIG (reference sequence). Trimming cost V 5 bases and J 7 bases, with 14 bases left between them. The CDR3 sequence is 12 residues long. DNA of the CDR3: TGTGCCTGGGGCCTCAACACAGGGACCCAGTACTTC. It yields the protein CAWGLNTGTQYF.

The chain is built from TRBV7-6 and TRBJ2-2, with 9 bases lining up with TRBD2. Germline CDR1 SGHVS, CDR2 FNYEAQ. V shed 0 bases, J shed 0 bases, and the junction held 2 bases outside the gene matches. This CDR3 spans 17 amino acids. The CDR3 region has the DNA TGTGCCAGCAGCTTAGCGTCTAGCGGGACGAACACCGGGGAGCTGTTTTTT. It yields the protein CASSLASSGTNTGELFF.

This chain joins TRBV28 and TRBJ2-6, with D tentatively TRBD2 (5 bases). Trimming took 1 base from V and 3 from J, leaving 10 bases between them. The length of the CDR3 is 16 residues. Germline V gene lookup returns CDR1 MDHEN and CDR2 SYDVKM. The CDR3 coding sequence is TGTGCCAGCAGTTTATTGGCGGAGGTTGGGGCCAACGTCCTGACTTTC. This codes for CASSLLAEVGANVLTF.

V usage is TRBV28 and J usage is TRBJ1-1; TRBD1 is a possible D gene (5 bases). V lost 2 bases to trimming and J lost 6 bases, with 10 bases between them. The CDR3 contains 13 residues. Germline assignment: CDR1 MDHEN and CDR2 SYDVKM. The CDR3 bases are TGTGCCAGCAGTTTAAATCAGGGCGCTGAAGCTTTCTTT. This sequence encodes CASSLNQGAEAFF.

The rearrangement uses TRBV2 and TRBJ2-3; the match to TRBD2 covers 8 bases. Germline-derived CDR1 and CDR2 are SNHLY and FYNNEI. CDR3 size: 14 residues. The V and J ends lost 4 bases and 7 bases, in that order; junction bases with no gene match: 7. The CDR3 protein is CASSGRTSPYTQYF. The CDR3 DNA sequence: TGTGCCAGCAGTGGCCGGACTAGCCCTTATACGCAGTATTTT.

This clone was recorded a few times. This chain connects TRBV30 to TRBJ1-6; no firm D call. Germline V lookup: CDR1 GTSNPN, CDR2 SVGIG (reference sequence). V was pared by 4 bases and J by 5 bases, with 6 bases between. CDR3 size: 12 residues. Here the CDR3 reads CAWKGNNSPLHF. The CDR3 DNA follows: TGTGCCTGGAAAGGGAATAATTCACCCCTCCACTTT.

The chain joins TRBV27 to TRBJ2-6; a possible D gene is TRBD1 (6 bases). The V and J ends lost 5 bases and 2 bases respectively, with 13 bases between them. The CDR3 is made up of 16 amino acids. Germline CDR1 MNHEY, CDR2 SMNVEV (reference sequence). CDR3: CASSRASGAGANVLTF. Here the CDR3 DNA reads TGTGCCAGCAGTCGCGCCTCAGGGGCTGGGGCCAACGTCCTGACTTTC.

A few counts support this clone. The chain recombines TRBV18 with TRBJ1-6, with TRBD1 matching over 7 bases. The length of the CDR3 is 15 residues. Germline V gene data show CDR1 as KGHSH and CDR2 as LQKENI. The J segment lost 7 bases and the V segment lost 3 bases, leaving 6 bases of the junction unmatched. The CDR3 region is CASSPRTGQNSPLHF. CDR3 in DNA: TGTGCCAGCTCACCGCGGACAGGCCAAAATTCACCCCTCCACTTT. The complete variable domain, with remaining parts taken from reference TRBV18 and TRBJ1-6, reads NAGVMQNPRHLVRRRGQEARLRCSPMKGHSHVYWYRQLPEEGLKFMVYLQKENIIDESGMPKERFSAEFPKEGPSILRIQQVVRGDSAAYFCASSPRTGQNSPLHFGNGTRLTVT.

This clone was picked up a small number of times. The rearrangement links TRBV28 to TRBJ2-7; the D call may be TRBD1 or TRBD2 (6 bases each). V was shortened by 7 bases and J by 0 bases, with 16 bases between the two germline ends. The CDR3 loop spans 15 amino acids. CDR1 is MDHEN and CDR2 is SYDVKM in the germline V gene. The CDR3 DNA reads TGTGCCAGCACTCCGCCCGGGGGACACTCCTACGAGCAGTACTTC. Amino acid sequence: CASTPPGGHSYEQYF.

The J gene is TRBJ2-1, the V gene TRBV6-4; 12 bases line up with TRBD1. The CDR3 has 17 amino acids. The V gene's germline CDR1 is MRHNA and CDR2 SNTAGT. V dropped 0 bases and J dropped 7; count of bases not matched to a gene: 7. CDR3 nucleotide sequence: TGTGCCAGCAGTGACTCGTTCAGGGACAGGGGGCGGAATGAGCAGTTCTTC. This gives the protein CASSDSFRDRGRNEQFF.